The 28 T cell receptor beta chains presented below share a single source sample, sequenced in a study of cytomegalovirus exposure and HLA in healthy donors. Amplification used 60 Vbeta primers and 13 Jbeta primers. The protocol was immunoSEQ multiplex PCR, while the TCRdb copy is restricted to in-frame clones and leaves out a portion. The table includes approximately 160,000 clones, approximately 72% detected once. The sample taken for sequencing was PBMCs. Source of these receptors: a man in his forties or fifties in good health and CMV-seronegative.

This sequence joins TRBV5-4 and TRBJ1-2; the match to TRBD1 covers 8 bases. Germline lookup yields CDR1 SGHNT and CDR2 YYREEE (reference sequence). After removal of 3 bases from V and 7 bases from J, the junction contained 8 bases not matched to a gene. The CDR3 spans 14 residues. The CDR3 sequence is CASSYTGGRRGYTF. The DNA of the CDR3 is TGTGCCAGCAGCTATACAGGGGGGCGTCGTGGCTACACCTTC. The variable domain in full, with the rest retrieved from reference TRBV5-4 and TRBJ1-2, is ETGVTQSPTHLIKTRGQQVTLRCSSQSGHNTVSWYQQALGQGPQFIFQYYREEENGRGNFPPRFSGLQFPNYSSELNVNALELDDSALYLCASSYTGGRRGYTFGSGTRLTVV.

The J gene is TRBJ2-1, the V gene TRBV6-6, with TRBD2 matching 11 bases. The V gene's germline CDR1 is MNHNY and CDR2 SVGAGI (reference sequence). The CDR3 is 16 residues long. Trimming cost V 0 bases and J 5 bases; bases outside gene matches: 3. The CDR3, as DNA: TGTGCCAGCAGTTACTCGGTGACTAGCGGGGACAATGAGCAGTTCTTC. This translates into CASSYSVTSGDNEQFF.

The genes are TRBV7-9 and TRBJ2-7; possibly TRBD1 for D (5 bases). Germline CDR1 SEHNR, CDR2 FQNEAQ (reference sequence). The length of the CDR3 is 15 residues. Trimming left V 1 base short and J 5 bases short, with 15 bases between. Written as DNA, the CDR3 is TGTGCCAGCAGCTTAGGGTCAGGGAACGCCAACGAGCAGTACTTC. This codes for CASSLGSGNANEQYF.

This clone was seen more than once but under ten times. The chain carries TRBV28 and TRBJ2-3; tentatively, D is TRBD2 (7 bases). This CDR3 comprises 14 residues. V was cut by 8 bases and J by 1 base, with 13 bases left in between. Germline CDR1 MDHEN, CDR2 SYDVKM. CDR3 loop: CASAPGGRTDTQYF. The CDR3 DNA is TGTGCCAGCGCCCCGGGGGGCCGCACAGATACGCAGTATTTT.

This clone turned up a few times. V and J are TRBV29-1 and TRBJ1-2; TRBD1 is a possible D gene (5 bases). The V and J ends lost 4 bases and 10 bases respectively, with 16 bases between them. The CDR3 covers 12 residues. Germline V gene lookup returns CDR1 SQVTM and CDR2 ANQGSEA. The CDR3 spells CSVGRWGDAYTF. The CDR3 region has the DNA TGCAGCGTTGGGCGGTGGGGCGATGCCTACACCTTC. Complete variable domain (other parts from reference TRBV29-1 and TRBJ1-2): SAVISQKPSRDICQRGTSLTIQCQVDSQVTMMFWYRQQPGQSLTLIATANQGSEATYESGFVIDKFPISRPNLTFSTLTVSNMSPEDSSIYLCSVGRWGDAYTFGSGTRLTVV.

The CDR3 protein is CASSLAADTSSREQYF. The CDR3 nucleotides are TGTGCCAGCAGCTTAGCAGCTGACACCAGCAGCAGGGAGCAGTACTTC. The chain employs TRBV7-2 and TRBJ2-7; D unresolved. CDR1 and CDR2 (germline): SGHTA, FQGNSA. The CDR3 contains 16 residues. The ends were cut back, 0 bases at V and 7 bases at J, with 19 bases in the middle.

The chain employs TRBV5-1 and TRBJ1-4, with a tentative D call TRBD1 (5 bases). Germline V gene data show CDR1 as SGHRS and CDR2 as YFSETQ. Trimming cost V 2 bases and J 7 bases, with 12 bases left between them. The CDR3 length is 14 residues. The CDR3 loop reads CASSLSQGSEKLFF. The DNA of the CDR3 is TGCGCCAGCAGCTTATCGCAGGGTAGTGAAAAACTGTTTTTT.

This clone came up a few times. The gene calls are TRBV7-2 and TRBJ2-1, with D maybe TRBD2 (6 bases). The CDR3 is made up of 16 amino acids. Germline assignment: CDR1 SGHTA and CDR2 FQGNSA. V shed 1 base and J shed 3 bases, with 13 bases lying between them. Here the CDR3 reads CASSLGAGKYYNEQFF. CDR3 sequence (DNA): TGTGCCAGCAGCTTAGGCGCGGGGAAATACTACAATGAGCAGTTCTTC.

This clone came up once. The chain carries TRBV25-1 and TRBJ2-2; no reliable D call. This CDR3 has 13 residues. V was trimmed by 6 bases and J by 1 base, leaving 6 bases between them. In germline, CDR1 is MGHDK, CDR2 SYGVNS. The CDR3 DNA follows: TGTGCCAGCAGACATATGAACACCGGGGAGCTGTTTTTT. Its translation is CASRHMNTGELFF.

This chain joins TRBV7-8 and TRBJ2-2; 11 positions match TRBD1. The CDR3 sequence is 16 residues long. The J segment lost 2 bases and the V segment lost 5 bases, leaving 4 bases of the junction unmatched. Germline values: CDR1 SGHVS, CDR2 FQNEAQ. In DNA form, the CDR3 reads TGTGCCAGCAGCCCCCGGACAGGGGGCAACACCGGGGAGCTGTTTTTT. Its protein product is CASSPRTGGNTGELFF.

The genes are TRBV18 and TRBJ1-5; no clear D gene. Trimming left V 5 bases short and J 3 bases short, with 8 bases between. Germline V gene sequence: CDR1 KGHSH, CDR2 LQKENI. CDR3 length: 13 residues. The CDR3 DNA is TGTGCCAGCTCAGGCAGTGACAATCAGCCCCAGCATTTT. This gives the protein CASSGSDNQPQHF.

The chain couples TRBV5-1 to TRBJ2-5; 12 nucleotides match TRBD2. Germline lookup yields CDR1 SGHRS and CDR2 YFSETQ. The CDR3 covers 17 residues. V shed 4 bases and J 5 bases; nucleotides not matched to a gene: 12. CDR3 DNA: TGCGCCAGCAGCCCGGCTAGCGGGGGGGGTGGCCGTGAGACCCAGTACTTC. Amino acid sequence: CASSPASGGGGRETQYF. The variable domain in full, with the rest retrieved from reference TRBV5-1 and TRBJ2-5, is KAGVTQTPRYLIKTRGQQVTLSCSPISGHRSVSWYQQTPGQGLQFLFEYFSETQRNKGNFPGRFSGRQFSNSRSEMNVSTLELGDSALYLCASSPASGGGGRETQYFGPGTRLLVL.

V gene TRBV23-1 combines with J gene TRBJ1-5; D unclear. Being an ORF, TRBV23-1 has a function that is uncertain. The V and J ends lost 4 bases and 4 bases respectively, with 14 bases between them. CDR3 length: 15 residues. CDR3 nucleotides: TGCGCCAGCAGTCCTGACCGGGTCCGAAATCAGCCCCAGCATTTT. Amino acid sequence: CASSPDRVRNQPQHF.

The genes are TRBV4-1 and TRBJ2-6, with D possibly matching TRBD1 (8 bases). From germline, CDR1 is MGHRA and CDR2 YSYEKL. The CDR3 has 17 amino acids. The V and J ends lost 4 bases and 1 base respectively, with 14 bases between them. The CDR3 coding sequence is TGCGCCAGCAGCCTCGGACAGGGAGGGTCTGGGGCCAACGTCCTGACTTTC. This codes for CASSLGQGGSGANVLTF.

V usage is TRBV28 and J usage is TRBJ1-6; the D gene is possibly TRBD1 (6 bases). This CDR3 is built from 14 residues. Per the germline V gene, CDR1 is MDHEN and CDR2 is SYDVKM. The germline V and J ends were trimmed by 6 bases and 9 bases, with 15 bases remaining between them. CDR3 sequence (DNA): TGTGCCAGCAGCCGTCAGGGGCTGCTTTCACCCCTCCACTTT. Translation: CASSRQGLLSPLHF.

The genes are TRBV5-1 and TRBJ1-2; weak D call: TRBD1 (5 bases). The CDR3 contains 13 residues. V was clipped by 2 bases and J by 2 bases, with 7 bases between them. In germline, CDR1 is SGHRS, CDR2 YFSETQ. The CDR3 reads CASSFDSNYGYTF. The CDR3 DNA is TGCGCCAGCAGCTTTGACAGCAACTATGGCTACACCTTC.

This clone was seen a handful of times. The chain employs TRBV7-9 and TRBJ2-7; the D gene is possibly TRBD1 (5 bases). Germline values: CDR1 SEHNR, CDR2 FQNEAQ (reference sequence). CDR3 size: 13 residues. The V end lost 1 base, the J end lost 3 bases, and 7 bases lay between the germline ends. CDR3 sequence reads: CASSLGQIYEQYF. CDR3 DNA sequence: TGTGCCAGCAGCTTAGGACAGATCTACGAGCAGTACTTC.

This sequence joins TRBV27 and TRBJ1-1; D is possibly TRBD1 (5 bases). V was cut by 5 bases and J by 7 bases, with 8 bases left in between. The germline CDR1 and CDR2 sequences are MNHEY and SMNVEV (reference sequence). The CDR3 has 11 amino acids. In nucleotides, the CDR3 is TGTGCCAGCAGTACCGGGGGTGAAGCTTTCTTT. This codes for CASSTGGEAFF.

This chain joins TRBV28 and TRBJ2-3, with D possibly TRBD2 on 5 matching bases. The CDR3 has 15 amino acids. Trimming took 5 bases from V and 0 from J, leaving 12 bases between them. Germline V CDR1 and CDR2: MDHEN, SYDVKM. CDR3 coding DNA: TGTGCCAGCAGTCACTCGGGGAGTAGCACAGATACGCAGTATTTT. This gives the protein CASSHSGSSTDTQYF. Complete variable domain (other parts from reference TRBV28 and TRBJ2-3): DVKVTQSSRYLVKRTGEKVFLECVQDMDHENMFWYRQDPGLGLRLIYFSYDVKMKEKGDIPEGYSVSREKKERFSLILESASTNQTSMYLCASSHSGSSTDTQYFGPGTRLTVL.

This chain connects TRBV5-4 to TRBJ1-2; 8 bases are a match to TRBD1. This CDR3 contains 14 residues. The V segment lost 5 bases and the J segment 5 bases; nucleotides outside the gene matches: 8. CDR1 SGHNT and CDR2 YYREEE come from the germline V gene (reference sequence). The CDR3 sequence is CASRPGQVGYGYTF. The CDR3 DNA reads as TGTGCCAGCAGACCGGGACAGGTGGGATATGGCTACACCTTC.

The chain combines TRBV11-2 with TRBJ2-3; 8 bases line up with TRBD1. Trimming took 7 bases from V and 2 from J; bases not matched to a gene: 5. The CDR3 totals 14 residues. The V gene's germline CDR1 is SGHAT and CDR2 FQNNGV. CDR3 sequence reads: CASTRDRYTDTQYF. The DNA for the CDR3 is TGTGCCAGCACCCGGGACAGGTACACAGATACGCAGTATTTT.

Only a few counts were recorded for this clone. CDR3 DNA: TGTGCCAGTAGTCCCCGGACAGGAGGGAGATTGCGGGAAAAACTGTTTTTT. Translating gives CASSPRTGGRLREKLFF. The chain uses TRBV19 and TRBJ1-4; 7 bases line up with TRBD1. The CDR3 is made up of 17 amino acids. V lost 5 bases to trimming and J lost 8 bases; unmatched junction nucleotides: 17. From germline, CDR1 is LNHDA and CDR2 SQIVND (reference sequence). Using reference TRBV19 and TRBJ1-4 for the parts outside the CDR3, the full variable domain is DGGITQSPKYLFRKEGQNVTLSCEQNLNHDAMYWYRQDPGQGLRLIYYSQIVNDFQKGDIAEGYSVSREKKESFPLTVTSAQKNPTAFYLCASSPRTGGRLREKLFFGSGTQLSVL.

The chain couples TRBV5-4 to TRBJ2-5; tentative D call: TRBD1 (6 bases). Germline-derived CDR1 and CDR2 are SGHNT and YYREEE (reference sequence). V was cut by 4 bases and J by 3 bases, with 16 bases left in between. CDR3 length: 15 amino acids. The CDR3 region has the DNA TGTGCCAGCAGCCCCGCAGGGACATACGAAGAGACCCAGTACTTC. This gives the protein CASSPAGTYEETQYF.

This clone was picked up a small number of times. J is TRBJ2-3 and V is TRBV5-1; 7 nucleotides line up with TRBD1. The germline CDR1 and CDR2 sequences are SGHRS and YFSETQ. This CDR3 comprises 14 residues. Trimming cost V 1 base and J 4 bases; bases outside gene matches: 3. The CDR3 DNA is TGCGCCAGCAGCTTGTGGCAGGGGGCAGATACGCAGTATTTT. Translated, it gives CASSLWQGADTQYF.

The chain carries TRBV11-2 and TRBJ1-2; possible D gene TRBD1, 6 bases. V lost 5 bases and J lost 2, with 15 bases in between. The CDR3 consists of 15 residues. Germline V gene lookup returns CDR1 SGHAT and CDR2 FQNNGV. The CDR3 sequence is CASSPLGGPNYGYTF. CDR3 in DNA: TGTGCCAGCAGCCCCCTGGGGGGGCCCAACTATGGCTACACCTTC. The full variable domain, its missing parts supplied by reference TRBV11-2 and TRBJ1-2, is EAGVAQSPRYKIIEKRQSVAFWCNPISGHATLYWYQQILGQGPKLLIQFQNNGVVDDSQLPKDRFSAERLKGVDSTLKIQPAKLEDSAVYLCASSPLGGPNYGYTFGSGTRLTVV.

The gene calls are TRBV6-6 and TRBJ1-1, with D perhaps matching TRBD1 (5 bases). This CDR3 comprises 15 residues. Trimming left V 6 bases short and J 2 bases short, with 16 bases between. Germline V gene lookup returns CDR1 MNHNY and CDR2 SVGAGI (reference sequence). CDR3 nucleotides: TGTGCCAGCAGCCCCCCCCGGACATCAAACACTGAAGCTTTCTTT. Translated, it gives CASSPPRTSNTEAFF.

V is TRBV2 and J is TRBJ1-2; D unclear. V lost 3 bases and J lost 6, with 8 bases in between. This CDR3 has 12 residues. Looked up from germline, CDR1 is SNHLY and CDR2 is FYNNEI. For the CDR3, the DNA is TGTGCCAGCAGTGACGCCCAGGATGGCTACACCTTC. Protein product: CASSDAQDGYTF.

The chain employs TRBV5-1 and TRBJ1-3; D not resolved. CDR1 and CDR2 from the germline V gene are SGHRS and YFSETQ. This CDR3 comprises 16 residues. Trimming shortened V by 0 bases and J by 4 bases, and 14 bases separated the two germline ends. The CDR3 bases are TGCGCCAGCAGCTTGGGAGGGCTGTCCGGGGGAAACACCATATATTTT. Its translation: CASSLGGLSGGNTIYF.